This T cell receptor beta chain was profiled in a study of cytomegalovirus exposure and HLA in healthy donors. General observations from the study: Presence/absence analyses treated sequencing depth as roughly uniform across donors.

To note about this clone: Antigen specificity is unknown.

The PCR made use of 60 Vbeta and 13 Jbeta primers. Sequencing was performed with immunoSEQ multiplex PCR; in TCRdb, only in-frame clones are kept and a portion is missing. Here the sample table reports 100,000 to 150,000 clones. There are 16 residues in the CDR3. Trimming stripped 5 bases from V and 4 bases from J, with 18 bases between. The germline V gene has CDR1 SGHVS and CDR2 FQNEAQ. V gene TRBV7-8 combines with J gene TRBJ2-1; D perhaps matches TRBD1 (5 bases). Sequences were obtained from PBMCs. This TCR derives from a woman between 40 and 55 years old in good health and CMV-seropositive. CDR3 in DNA: TGTGCCAGCAGCCTTAAGTCCCAGGGCCTTTACAATGAGCAGTTCTTC. Protein sequence: CASSLKSQGLYNEQFF. Based on the CDR3 plus reference TRBV7-8 and TRBJ2-1, the full variable domain is GAGVSQSPRYKVAKRGQDVALRCDPISGHVSLFWYQQALGQGPEFLTYFQNEAQLDKSGLPSDRFFAERPEGSVSTLKIQRTQQEDSAVYLCASSLKSQGLYNEQFFGPGTRLTVL.